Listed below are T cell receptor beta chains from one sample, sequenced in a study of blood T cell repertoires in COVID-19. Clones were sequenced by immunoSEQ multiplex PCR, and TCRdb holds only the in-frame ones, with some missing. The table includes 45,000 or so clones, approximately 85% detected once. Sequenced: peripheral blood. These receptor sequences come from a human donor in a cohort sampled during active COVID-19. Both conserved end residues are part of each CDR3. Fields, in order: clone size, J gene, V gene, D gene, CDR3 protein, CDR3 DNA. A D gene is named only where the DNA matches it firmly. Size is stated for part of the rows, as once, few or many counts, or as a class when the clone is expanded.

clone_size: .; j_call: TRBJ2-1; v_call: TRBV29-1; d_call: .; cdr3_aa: CSVEPRGGNSYNEQFF; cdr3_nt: TGCAGCGTTGAACCCCGTGGAGGGAATTCCTACAATGAGCAGTTCTTC
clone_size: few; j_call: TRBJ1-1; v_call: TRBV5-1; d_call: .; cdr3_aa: CASSLLQGDTEAFF; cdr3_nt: TGCGCCAGCAGCTTATTACAGGGAGACACTGAAGCTTTCTTT
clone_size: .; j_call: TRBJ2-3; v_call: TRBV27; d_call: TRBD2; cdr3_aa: CASSAISGSGTDTQYF; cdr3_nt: TGTGCCAGCAGTGCCATTAGCGGGAGCGGCACAGATACGCAGTATTTT
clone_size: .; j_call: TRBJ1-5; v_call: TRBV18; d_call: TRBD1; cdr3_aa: CASSRTGGASNQPQHF; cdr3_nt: TGTGCCAGCTCACGGACAGGGGGCGCAAGCAATCAGCCCCAGCATTTT
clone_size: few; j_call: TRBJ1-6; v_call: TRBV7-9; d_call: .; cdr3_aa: CASSLATASPLHF; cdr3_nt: TGTGCCAGCAGCTTAGCGACAGCCTCACCCCTCCACTTT
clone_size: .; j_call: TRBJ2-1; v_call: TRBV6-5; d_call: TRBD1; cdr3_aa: CASSLRSGGFNEQFF; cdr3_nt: TGTGCCAGCAGTTTGAGGTCAGGGGGCTTTAATGAGCAGTTCTTC
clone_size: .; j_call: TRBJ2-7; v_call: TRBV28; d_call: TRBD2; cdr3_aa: CASSHRGAGERYEQYF; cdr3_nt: TGTGCCAGCAGCCACCGGGGAGCGGGAGAGCGGTACGAGCAGTACTTC
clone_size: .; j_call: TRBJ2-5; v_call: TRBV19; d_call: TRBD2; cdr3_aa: CASSIALAGGETQYF; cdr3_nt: TGTGCCAGTAGTATAGCCCTAGCGGGAGGGGAGACCCAGTACTTC
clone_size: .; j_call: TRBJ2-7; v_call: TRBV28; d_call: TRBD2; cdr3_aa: CASNAASGYSYEQYF; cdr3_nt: TGTGCCAGCAACGCAGCTAGCGGTTACTCCTACGAGCAGTACTTC
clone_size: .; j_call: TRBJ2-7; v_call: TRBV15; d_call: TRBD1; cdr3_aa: CATSRNRGPSYEQYF; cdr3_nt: TGTGCCACCAGCAGAAACAGGGGGCCGTCCTACGAGCAGTACTTC
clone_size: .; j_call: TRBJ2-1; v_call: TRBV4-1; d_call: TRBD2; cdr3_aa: CASSQAGLAGGSIYNEQFF; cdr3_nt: TGCGCCAGCAGCCAAGCGGGACTAGCGGGAGGATCCATTTACAATGAGCAGTTCTTC
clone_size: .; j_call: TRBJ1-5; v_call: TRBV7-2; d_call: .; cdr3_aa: CASRSGFLSNQPQHF; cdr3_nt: TGTGCCAGCAGGTCCGGGTTTCTCAGCAATCAGCCCCAGCATTTT
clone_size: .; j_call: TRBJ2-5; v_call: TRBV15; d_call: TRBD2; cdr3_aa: CATMAGTSGSQETQYF; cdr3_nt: TGTGCCACCATGGCCGGGACTAGCGGGTCTCAAGAGACCCAGTACTTC
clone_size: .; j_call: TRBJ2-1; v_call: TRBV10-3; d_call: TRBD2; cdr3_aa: CAISRNSGRVSYNEQFF; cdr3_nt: TGTGCCATCAGTAGAAATAGCGGGAGGGTCTCCTACAATGAGCAGTTCTTC
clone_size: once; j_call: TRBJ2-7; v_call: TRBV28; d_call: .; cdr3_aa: CASSPQGRRTGEQYF; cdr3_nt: TGTGCCAGCAGTCCCCAAGGACGCCGAACAGGCGAGCAGTACTTC
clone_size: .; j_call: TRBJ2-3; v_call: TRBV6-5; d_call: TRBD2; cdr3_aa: CASSYLSGGATDTQYF; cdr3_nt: TGTGCCAGCAGTTACCTTAGCGGGGGGGCCACAGATACGCAGTATTTT
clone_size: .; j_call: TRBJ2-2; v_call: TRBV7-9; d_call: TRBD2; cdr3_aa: CASSLDLASGLNTGELFF; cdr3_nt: TGTGCCAGCAGCTTAGACCTGGCTAGCGGACTGAACACCGGGGAGCTGTTTTTT
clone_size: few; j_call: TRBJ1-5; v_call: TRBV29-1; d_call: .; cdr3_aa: CSVGLQGDSNQPQHF; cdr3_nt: TGCAGCGTTGGTTTACAGGGAGACAGCAATCAGCCCCAGCATTTT
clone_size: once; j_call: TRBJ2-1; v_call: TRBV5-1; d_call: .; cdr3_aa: CASSSQGPNNEQFF; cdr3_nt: TGCGCCAGCAGCTCACAGGGCCCTAACAATGAGCAGTTCTTC
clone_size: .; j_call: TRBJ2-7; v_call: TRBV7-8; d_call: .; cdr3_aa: CASSLLEGGEQYF; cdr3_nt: TGTGCCAGCAGCTTACTTGAGGGGGGGGAGCAGTACTTC
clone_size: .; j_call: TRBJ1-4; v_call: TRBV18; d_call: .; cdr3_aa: CASSDQGPSDEKLFF; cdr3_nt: TGTGCCAGCTCCGACCAGGGTCCCAGTGATGAAAAACTGTTTTTT
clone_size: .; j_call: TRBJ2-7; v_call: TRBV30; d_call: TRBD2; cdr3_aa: CAWSVQSAGDYEQYF; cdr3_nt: TGTGCCTGGAGTGTACAATCGGCGGGGGATTACGAGCAGTACTTC
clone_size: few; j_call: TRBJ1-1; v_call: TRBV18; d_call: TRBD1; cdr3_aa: CASSPTTGGGKTEAFF; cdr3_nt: TGTGCCAGCTCACCCACGACAGGGGGCGGAAAGACTGAAGCTTTCTTT
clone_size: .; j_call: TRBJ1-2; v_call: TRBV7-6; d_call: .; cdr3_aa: CASSLSGDYGYTF; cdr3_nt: TGTGCCAGCAGCTTAAGCGGGGACTATGGCTACACCTTC
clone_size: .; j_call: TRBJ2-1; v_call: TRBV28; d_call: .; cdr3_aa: CASRVPGRAYNEQFF; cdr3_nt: TGTGCCAGCAGAGTGCCCGGGCGGGCCTACAATGAGCAGTTCTTC
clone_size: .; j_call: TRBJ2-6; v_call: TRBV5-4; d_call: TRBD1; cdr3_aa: CASRPQGSGANVLTF; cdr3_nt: TGTGCCAGCAGACCACAGGGGTCCGGGGCCAACGTCCTGACTTTC
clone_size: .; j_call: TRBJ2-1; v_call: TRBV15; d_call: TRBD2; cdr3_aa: CATSRGGTSGMNEQFF; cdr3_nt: TGTGCCACCAGCAGAGGCGGGACTAGCGGGATGAATGAGCAGTTCTTC
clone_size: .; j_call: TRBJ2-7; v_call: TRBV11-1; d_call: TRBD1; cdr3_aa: CASSFGTGVVHEQYF; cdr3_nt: TGTGCCAGCAGCTTCGGGACAGGGGTCGTCCACGAGCAGTACTTC